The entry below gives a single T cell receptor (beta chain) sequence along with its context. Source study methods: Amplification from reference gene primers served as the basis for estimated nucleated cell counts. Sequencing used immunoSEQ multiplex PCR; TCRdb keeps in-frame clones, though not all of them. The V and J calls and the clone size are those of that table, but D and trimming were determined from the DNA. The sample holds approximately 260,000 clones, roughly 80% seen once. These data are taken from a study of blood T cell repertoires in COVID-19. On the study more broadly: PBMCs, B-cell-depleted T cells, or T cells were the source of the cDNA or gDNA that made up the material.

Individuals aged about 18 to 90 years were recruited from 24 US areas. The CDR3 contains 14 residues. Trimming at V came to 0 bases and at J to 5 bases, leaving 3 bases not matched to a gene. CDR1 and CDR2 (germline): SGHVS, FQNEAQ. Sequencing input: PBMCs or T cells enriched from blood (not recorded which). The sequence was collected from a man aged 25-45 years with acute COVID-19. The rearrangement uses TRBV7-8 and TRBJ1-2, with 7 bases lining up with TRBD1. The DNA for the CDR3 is TGTGCCAGCAGCTTAGCCGGGACAGCTTATGGCTACACCTTC. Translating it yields CASSLAGTAYGYTF.